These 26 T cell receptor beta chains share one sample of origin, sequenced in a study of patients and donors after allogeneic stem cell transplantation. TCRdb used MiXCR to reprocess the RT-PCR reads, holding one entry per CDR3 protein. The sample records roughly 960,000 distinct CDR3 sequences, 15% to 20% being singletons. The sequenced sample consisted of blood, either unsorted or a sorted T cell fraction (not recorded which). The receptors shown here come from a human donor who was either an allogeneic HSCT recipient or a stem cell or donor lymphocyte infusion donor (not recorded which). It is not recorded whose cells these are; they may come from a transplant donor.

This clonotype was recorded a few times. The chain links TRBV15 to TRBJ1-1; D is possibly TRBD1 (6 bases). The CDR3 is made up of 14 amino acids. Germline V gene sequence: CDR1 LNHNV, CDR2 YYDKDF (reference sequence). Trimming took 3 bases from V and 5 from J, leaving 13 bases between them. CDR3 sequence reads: CATSSRGAGTEAFF. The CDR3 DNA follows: TGTGCCACCAGCAGCAGGGGAGCGGGGACTGAAGCTTTCTTT.

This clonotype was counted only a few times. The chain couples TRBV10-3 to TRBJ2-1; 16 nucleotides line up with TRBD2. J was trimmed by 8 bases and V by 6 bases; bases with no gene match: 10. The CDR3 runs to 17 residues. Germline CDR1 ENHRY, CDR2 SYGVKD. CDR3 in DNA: TGTGCCATCAGGGGGACTAGCGGGAGGGCCTTCTTGGATGAGCAGTTCTTC. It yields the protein CAIRGTSGRAFLDEQFF.

In nucleotides, the CDR3 is TGTGCCAGCAGCCAAGTTGAGGCCAGGCTCTACGAGCAGTACTTC. It translates to CASSQVEARLYEQYF. The chain is built from TRBV3-1 and TRBJ2-7, with D unresolved. The V end was cut by 1 base, the J end by 3 bases, with 13 bases between. CDR3 size: 15 residues. Germline V gene sequence: CDR1 LGHDT, CDR2 YNNKEL (reference sequence).

The CDR3 coding sequence is TGTGCCAGCAGTTACACGACCCTGGGACAGGGGATTTTGAACACTGAAGCTTTCTTT. The encoded protein is CASSYTTLGQGILNTEAFF. The gene calls are TRBV6-2 or TRBV6-3 and TRBJ1-1; the match to TRBD1 covers 10 bases. In germline, CDR1 is MNHEY, CDR2 SVGEGT. This CDR3 is built from 19 residues. J gave up 0 bases and V 2 bases, and 12 bases lay outside the gene matches.

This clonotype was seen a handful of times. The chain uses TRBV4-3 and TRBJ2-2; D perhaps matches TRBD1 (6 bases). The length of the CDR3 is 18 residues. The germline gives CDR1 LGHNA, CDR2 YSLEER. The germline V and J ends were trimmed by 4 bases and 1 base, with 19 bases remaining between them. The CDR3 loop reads CASSPPKRGFGNTGELFF. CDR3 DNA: TGCGCCAGCAGCCCCCCTAAGAGGGGGTTTGGGAACACCGGGGAGCTGTTTTTT.

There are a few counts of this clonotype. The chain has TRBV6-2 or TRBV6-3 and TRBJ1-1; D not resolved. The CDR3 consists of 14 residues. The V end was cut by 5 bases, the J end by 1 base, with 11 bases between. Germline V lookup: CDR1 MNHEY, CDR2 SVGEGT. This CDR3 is CASSTSRANTEAFF. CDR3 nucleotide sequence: TGTGCCAGCAGTACGAGCCGGGCGAACACTGAAGCTTTCTTT.

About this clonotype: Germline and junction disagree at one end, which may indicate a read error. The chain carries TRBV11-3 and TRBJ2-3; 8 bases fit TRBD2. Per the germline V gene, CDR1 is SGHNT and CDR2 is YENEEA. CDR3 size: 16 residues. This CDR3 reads CASSRLLADNTDTQYF. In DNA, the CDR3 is TGTGCTAGCAGCCGCCTACTAGCGGACAACACAGATACGCAGTATTTT.

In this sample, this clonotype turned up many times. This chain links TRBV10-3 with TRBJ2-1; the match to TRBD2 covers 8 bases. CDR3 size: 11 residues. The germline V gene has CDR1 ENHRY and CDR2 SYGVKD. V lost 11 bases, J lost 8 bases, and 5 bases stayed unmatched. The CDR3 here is CASSGRDEQFF. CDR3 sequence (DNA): TGTGCCTCCAGCGGGAGAGATGAGCAGTTCTTC.

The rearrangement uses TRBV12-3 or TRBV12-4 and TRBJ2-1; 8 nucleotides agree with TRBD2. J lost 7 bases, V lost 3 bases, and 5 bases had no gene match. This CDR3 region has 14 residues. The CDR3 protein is CASSFPGGLNEQFF. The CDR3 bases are TGTGCCAGCAGTTTCCCGGGAGGGCTGAATGAGCAGTTCTTC.

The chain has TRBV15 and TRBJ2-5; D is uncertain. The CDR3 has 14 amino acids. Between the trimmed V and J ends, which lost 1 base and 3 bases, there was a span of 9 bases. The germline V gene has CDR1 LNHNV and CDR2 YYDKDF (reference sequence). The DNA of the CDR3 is TGTGCCACCAGCAGAGTTTCCGAGGAAGAGACCCAGTACTTC. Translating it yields CATSRVSEEETQYF.

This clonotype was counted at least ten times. CDR3 nucleotide sequence: TGCGCCAGCAGCTCGGACAGGTCGCGTACCGGGGAGCTGTTTTTT. Its protein product is CASSSDRSRTGELFF. The chain is built from TRBV5-1 and TRBJ2-2; 7 nucleotides align to TRBD1. Germline V lookup: CDR1 SGHRS, CDR2 YFSETQ. V was pared by 3 bases and J by 5 bases, with 7 bases of the junction left unmatched. There are 15 residues in the CDR3.

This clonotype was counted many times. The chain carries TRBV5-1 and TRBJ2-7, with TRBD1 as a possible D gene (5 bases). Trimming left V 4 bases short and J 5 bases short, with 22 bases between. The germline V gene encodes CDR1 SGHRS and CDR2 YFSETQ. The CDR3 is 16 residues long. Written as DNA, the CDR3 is TGCGCCAGCAGCGCCCAGGGATACCTTAAAGGGAACGAGCAGTACTTC. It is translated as CASSAQGYLKGNEQYF.

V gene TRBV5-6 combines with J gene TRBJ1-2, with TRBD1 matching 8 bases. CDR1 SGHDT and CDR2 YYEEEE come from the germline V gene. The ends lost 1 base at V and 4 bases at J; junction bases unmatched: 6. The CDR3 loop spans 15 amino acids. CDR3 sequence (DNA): TGTGCCAGCAGCTTGAGGACAGGGATGGGCTATGGCTACACCTTC. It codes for CASSLRTGMGYGYTF.

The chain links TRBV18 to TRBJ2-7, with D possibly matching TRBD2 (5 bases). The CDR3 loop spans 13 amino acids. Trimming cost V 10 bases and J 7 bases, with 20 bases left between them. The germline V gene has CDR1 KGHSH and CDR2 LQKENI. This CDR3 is CATTGGTRREQYF. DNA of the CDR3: TGTGCCACCACGGGCGGTACCCGGAGGGAGCAGTACTTC.

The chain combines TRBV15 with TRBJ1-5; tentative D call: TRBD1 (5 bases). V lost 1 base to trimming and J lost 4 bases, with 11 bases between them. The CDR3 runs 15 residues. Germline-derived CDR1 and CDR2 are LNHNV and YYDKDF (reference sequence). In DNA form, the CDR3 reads TGTGCCACCAGCAGAGGGTCAGGACAAAATCAGCCCCAGCATTTT. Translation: CATSRGSGQNQPQHF. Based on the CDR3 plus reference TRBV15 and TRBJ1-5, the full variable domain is DAMVIQNPRYQVTQFGKPVTLSCSQTLNHNVMYWYQQKSSQAPKLLFHYYDKDFNNEADTPDNFQSRRPNTSFCFLDIRSPGLGDTAMYLCATSRGSGQNQPQHFGDGTRLSIL.

The CDR3 protein is CASSHSPTSGGLADTQYF. The CDR3 DNA is TGTGCCAGCAGCCATAGCCCTACTAGCGGGGGCCTAGCTGATACGCAGTATTTT. J is TRBJ2-3 and V is TRBV11-2, with 11 nucleotides matching TRBD2. From germline, CDR1 is SGHAT and CDR2 FQNNGV. The junction had 16 bases not matched to a gene; V was cut back by 5 bases and J by 6 bases. This CDR3 region has 18 residues.

CDR3 loop: CASSLTSPASTSIEQFF. The CDR3 nucleotides are TGTGCCAGCAGCTTAACAAGTCCGGCTAGTACTTCCATTGAGCAGTTCTTC. This sequence joins TRBV11-3 and TRBJ2-1; D unresolved. The CDR3 contains 17 residues. Germline assignment: CDR1 SGHNT and CDR2 YENEEA. The V end lost 2 bases, the J end lost 9 bases, and 23 bases lay between the germline ends.

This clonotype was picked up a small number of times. The CDR3 loop reads CATSDRTSGRQETQYF. CDR3 sequence (DNA): TGTGCCACCAGTGATCGCACTAGCGGGAGGCAAGAGACCCAGTACTTC. The V gene is TRBV24-1, the J gene TRBJ2-5, with TRBD2 matching 12 bases. Germline loops: CDR1 KGHDR, CDR2 SFDVKD. The V segment lost 3 bases and the J segment 2 bases; nucleotides outside the gene matches: 3. The CDR3 loop spans 16 amino acids.

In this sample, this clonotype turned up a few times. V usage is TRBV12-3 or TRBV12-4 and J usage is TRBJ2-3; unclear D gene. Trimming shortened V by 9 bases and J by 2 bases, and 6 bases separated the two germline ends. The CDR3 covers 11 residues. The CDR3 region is CASQSTDTQYF. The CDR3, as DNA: TGTGCCAGTCAGTCCACAGATACGCAGTATTTT.

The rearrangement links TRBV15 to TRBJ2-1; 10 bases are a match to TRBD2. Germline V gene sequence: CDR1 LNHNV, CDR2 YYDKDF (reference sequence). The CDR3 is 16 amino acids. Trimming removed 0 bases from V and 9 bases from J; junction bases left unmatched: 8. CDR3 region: CATSRDGLAGEGEQFF. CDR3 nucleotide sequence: TGTGCCACCAGCAGAGATGGTCTAGCGGGAGAAGGTGAGCAGTTCTTC.

CDR3 in amino acids: CSAKGLQSSYNEQFF. For the CDR3, the DNA is TGCAGTGCTAAGGGACTCCAGAGCTCCTACAATGAGCAGTTCTTC. The rearrangement links TRBV20-1 to TRBJ2-1; D is possibly TRBD2 (6 bases). V lost 4 bases, J lost 0 bases, and 13 bases lay in between. The CDR3 extends over 15 amino acids. Germline V gene lookup returns CDR1 DFQATT and CDR2 SNEGSKA (reference sequence).

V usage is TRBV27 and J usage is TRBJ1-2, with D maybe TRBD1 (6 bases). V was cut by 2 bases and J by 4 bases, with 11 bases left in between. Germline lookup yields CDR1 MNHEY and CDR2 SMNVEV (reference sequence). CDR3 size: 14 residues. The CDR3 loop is CASSLGGGVYGYTF. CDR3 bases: TGTGCCAGCAGTTTAGGAGGGGGGGTCTATGGCTACACCTTC.

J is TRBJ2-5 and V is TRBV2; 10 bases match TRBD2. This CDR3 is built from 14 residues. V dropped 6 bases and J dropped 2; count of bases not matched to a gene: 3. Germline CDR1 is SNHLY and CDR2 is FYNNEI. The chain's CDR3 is CASSGGLAQETQYF. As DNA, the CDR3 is TGTGCCAGCAGCGGGGGACTAGCGCAAGAGACCCAGTACTTC.

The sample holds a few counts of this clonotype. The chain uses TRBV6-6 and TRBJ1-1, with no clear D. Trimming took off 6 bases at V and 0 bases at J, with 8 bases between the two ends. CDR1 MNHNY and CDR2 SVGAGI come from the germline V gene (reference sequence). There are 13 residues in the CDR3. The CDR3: CASSDNLNTEAFF. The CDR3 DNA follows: TGTGCCAGCAGCGACAACCTGAACACTGAAGCTTTCTTT.

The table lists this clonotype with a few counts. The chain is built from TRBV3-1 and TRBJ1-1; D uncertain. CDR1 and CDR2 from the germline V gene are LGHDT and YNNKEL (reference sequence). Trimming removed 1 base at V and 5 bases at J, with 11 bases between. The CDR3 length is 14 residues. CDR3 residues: CASSQARSGTEAFF. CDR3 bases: TGTGCCAGCAGCCAAGCGCGGTCAGGTACTGAAGCTTTCTTT.

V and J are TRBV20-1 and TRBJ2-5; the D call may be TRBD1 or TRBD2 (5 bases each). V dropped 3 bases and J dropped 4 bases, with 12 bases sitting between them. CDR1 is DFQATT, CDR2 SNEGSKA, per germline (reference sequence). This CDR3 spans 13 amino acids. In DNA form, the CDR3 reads TGCAGTGCTAGGGTCCCAGGGAGAGAGACCCAGTACTTC. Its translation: CSARVPGRETQYF.